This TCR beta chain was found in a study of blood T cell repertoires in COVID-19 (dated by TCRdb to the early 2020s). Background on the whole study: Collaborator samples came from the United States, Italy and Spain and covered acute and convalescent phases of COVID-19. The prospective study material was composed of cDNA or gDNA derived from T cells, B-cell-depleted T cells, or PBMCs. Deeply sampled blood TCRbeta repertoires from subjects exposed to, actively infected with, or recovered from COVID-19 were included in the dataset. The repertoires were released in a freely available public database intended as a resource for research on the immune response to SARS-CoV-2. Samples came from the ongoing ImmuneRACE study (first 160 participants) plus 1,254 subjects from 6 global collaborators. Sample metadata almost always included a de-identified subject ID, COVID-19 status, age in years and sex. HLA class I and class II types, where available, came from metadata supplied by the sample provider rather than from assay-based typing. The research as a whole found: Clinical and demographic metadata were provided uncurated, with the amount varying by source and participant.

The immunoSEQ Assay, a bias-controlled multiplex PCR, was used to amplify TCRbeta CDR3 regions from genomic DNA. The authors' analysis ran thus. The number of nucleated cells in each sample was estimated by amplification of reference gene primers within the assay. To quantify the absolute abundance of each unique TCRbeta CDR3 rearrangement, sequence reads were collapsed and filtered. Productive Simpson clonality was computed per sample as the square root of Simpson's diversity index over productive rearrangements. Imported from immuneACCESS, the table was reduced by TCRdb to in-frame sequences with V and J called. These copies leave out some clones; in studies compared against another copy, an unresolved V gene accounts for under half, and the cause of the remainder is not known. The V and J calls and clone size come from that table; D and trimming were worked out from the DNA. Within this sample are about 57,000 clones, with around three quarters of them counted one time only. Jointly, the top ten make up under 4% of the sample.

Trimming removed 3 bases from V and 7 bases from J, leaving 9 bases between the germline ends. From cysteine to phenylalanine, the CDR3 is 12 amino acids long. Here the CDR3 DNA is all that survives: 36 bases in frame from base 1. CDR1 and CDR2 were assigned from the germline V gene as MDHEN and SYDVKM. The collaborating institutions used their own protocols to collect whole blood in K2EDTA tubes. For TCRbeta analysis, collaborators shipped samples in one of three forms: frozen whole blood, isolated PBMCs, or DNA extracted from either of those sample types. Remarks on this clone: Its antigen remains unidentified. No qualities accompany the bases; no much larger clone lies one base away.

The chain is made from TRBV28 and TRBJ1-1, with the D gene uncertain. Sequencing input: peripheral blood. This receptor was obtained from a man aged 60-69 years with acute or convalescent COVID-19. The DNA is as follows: TGTGCCAGCAGTTTGGGCGTGAGTGAAGCTTTCTTT. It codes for CASSLGVSEAFF.